Listed here are 15 T cell receptor beta chains from one sample, sequenced in a study of OX40 agonist ivuxolimab in advanced cancers. Data came from immunoSEQ multiplex PCR; TCRdb stores just in-frame clones and leaves some out. The table includes more than 60,000 clones, around 80% detected once. Material: CD4+ or CD8+ T cells sorted from blood, obtained in a trial of the OX40 agonist ivuxolimab. The origin of the receptors is an adult with an advanced solid tumor such as melanoma, head and neck, liver or kidney cancer.

This clone has just a few counts. J is TRBJ2-2 and V is TRBV5-1, with TRBD2 identical over 13 bases. V shed 5 bases, J shed 8 bases, and the junction held 12 bases outside the gene matches. The CDR3 is 17 residues long. Germline V gives CDR1 SGHRS, CDR2 YFSETQ. In DNA, the CDR3 is TGCGCCAGCAGTTCGACCTTGGGACTAGCGGGGACGGGGGAGCTGTTTTTT. Amino acid sequence: CASSSTLGLAGTGELFF.

This chain links TRBV5-1 with TRBJ1-1; 8 bases map to TRBD1. The CDR3 length is 14 residues. With 4 bases clipped from V and 1 base from J, the junction kept 3 bases outside the gene matches. Germline loops: CDR1 SGHRS, CDR2 YFSETQ. The CDR3 DNA reads TGCGCCAGCAGCAAGGGACAGGCGAACACTGAAGCTTTCTTT. This gives the protein CASSKGQANTEAFF.

This chain links TRBV18 with TRBJ2-1; no clear D gene. The CDR3 spans 16 residues. Germline V gene lookup returns CDR1 KGHSH and CDR2 LQKENI. With 2 bases removed from V and 0 bases from J, the gap between germline ends came to 11 bases. The chain's CDR3 is CASSPGSASSYNEQFF. In nucleotides, the CDR3 is TGTGCCAGCTCACCAGGATCAGCAAGCTCCTACAATGAGCAGTTCTTC.

This clone appeared a few times. CDR3 nucleotides: TGTGCCAGCAGTTTGGGCAGGGGAGGTGGCTACACCTTC. Translation: CASSLGRGGGYTF. This chain connects TRBV27 to TRBJ1-2; perhaps TRBD1 as D (6 bases). V lost 3 bases and J lost 7, with 12 bases in between. In germline, CDR1 is MNHEY, CDR2 SMNVEV (reference sequence). This CDR3 is 13 amino acids long.

CDR3 sequence reads: CASSARLAGYVNEQFF. CDR3 nucleotide sequence: TGTGCCAGCAGTGCACGACTAGCGGGATATGTTAATGAGCAGTTCTTC. The chain has TRBV2 and TRBJ2-1, with 11 bases identical to TRBD2. The CDR3 length is 16 residues. The J segment lost 7 bases and the V segment lost 4 bases, leaving 9 bases of the junction unmatched. Per the germline V gene, CDR1 is SNHLY and CDR2 is FYNNEI.

The chain joins TRBV5-1 to TRBJ2-2; 7 bases agree with TRBD2. Germline V gene sequence: CDR1 SGHRS, CDR2 YFSETQ. CDR3 length equals 16 residues. The junction had 3 bases not matched to a gene; V was cut back by 0 bases and J by 1 base. CDR3 in DNA: TGCGCCAGCAGCTTGGCGACTAGCCTGAACACCGGGGAGCTGTTTTTT. Its translation: CASSLATSLNTGELFF.

The rearrangement links TRBV4-2 to TRBJ2-2; no firm D call. The length of the CDR3 is 13 residues. With 7 bases removed from V and 2 bases from J, the gap between germline ends came to 8 bases. Germline V CDR1 and CDR2: LGHNA, YNFKEQ. The CDR3 spells CASMDGNTGELFF. In DNA, the CDR3 is TGTGCCAGCATGGACGGTAACACCGGGGAGCTGTTTTTT.

This clone was observed a handful of times. The chain uses TRBV7-2 and TRBJ1-1; the D gene is possibly TRBD1 (5 bases). Germline V CDR1 and CDR2: SGHTA, FQGNSA. This CDR3 has 14 residues. With 1 base removed from V and 7 bases from J, the gap between germline ends came to 13 bases. The CDR3 reads CASSLDLGRGEAFF. The CDR3 DNA reads as TGTGCCAGCAGCTTAGATCTGGGACGGGGTGAAGCTTTCTTT. Drawing the rest from reference TRBV7-2 and TRBJ1-1, the complete variable domain is GAGVSQSPSNKVTEKGKDVELRCDPISGHTALYWYRQSLGQGLEFLIYFQGNSAPDKSGLPSDRFSAERTGGSVSTLTIQRTQQEDSAVYLCASSLDLGRGEAFFGQGTRLTVV.

DNA of the CDR3: TGTGCCTGGCGCCCTAGCGGGGCTTACAATGAGCAGTTCTTC. It yields the protein CAWRPSGAYNEQFF. This chain uses TRBV30 with TRBJ2-1; 9 bases agree with TRBD2. Germline-derived CDR1 and CDR2 are GTSNPN and SVGIG (reference sequence). Trimming took 5 bases from V and 4 from J; bases not matched to a gene: 6. This CDR3 has 14 residues.

The rearrangement uses TRBV20-1 and TRBJ1-3; no reliable D call. The V end lost 4 bases, the J end lost 4 bases, and 5 bases lay between the germline ends. Germline V gives CDR1 DFQATT, CDR2 SNEGSKA (reference sequence). The CDR3 has 11 amino acids. The CDR3 DNA reads as TGCAGTGCTAACGGGGGAAACACCATATATTTT. Residues: CSANGGNTIYF.

This chain joins TRBV7-9 and TRBJ2-7; perhaps TRBD1 as D (6 bases). CDR3 length: 14 amino acids. The V gene's germline CDR1 is SEHNR and CDR2 FQNEAQ (reference sequence). V lost 1 base and J 3 bases, leaving 10 bases between the germline ends. The CDR3 DNA is TGTGCCAGCAGCTTAGGGACAGCCAACTACGAGCAGTACTTC. Amino acids: CASSLGTANYEQYF.

As DNA, the CDR3 is TGTGCCAGCAGCGCACTAACCCTAGCGAACGAGCAGTACTTC. Its protein product is CASSALTLANEQYF. This chain joins TRBV7-8 and TRBJ2-7; TRBD2 is a possible D gene (6 bases). The V end lost 5 bases, the J end lost 5 bases, and 16 bases lay between the germline ends. CDR3 length: 14 amino acids. Germline CDR1 SGHVS, CDR2 FQNEAQ.

The V gene is TRBV5-8, the J gene TRBJ1-1, with TRBD1 matching over 7 bases. The V gene's germline CDR1 is SGHTS and CDR2 YDEGEE. The V gene end was trimmed by 4 bases and the J gene end by 8 bases; junction bases not matched to a gene: 8. This CDR3 region has 13 residues. In DNA, the CDR3 is TGTGCCAGCAGCCGTTTGCCACAGGGGGAAGCTTTCTTT. This codes for CASSRLPQGEAFF.

The CDR3 reads CASRGVGESLGYTF. The CDR3 coding sequence is TGTGCCAGTAGGGGGGTTGGGGAGAGCCTTGGCTACACCTTC. This sequence joins TRBV19 and TRBJ1-2; D is possibly TRBD1 (5 bases). The CDR3 runs 14 residues. Looked up from germline, CDR1 is LNHDA and CDR2 is SQIVND (reference sequence). V lost 6 bases, J lost 7 bases, and 18 bases lay in between.

This clone turned up a few times. J is TRBJ1-3 and V is TRBV19; D unresolved. The CDR3 covers 16 residues. Germline CDR1 LNHDA, CDR2 SQIVND (reference sequence). With 3 bases removed from V and 0 bases from J, the gap between germline ends came to 12 bases. The CDR3 loop is CASSISGYRSGNTIYF. CDR3 coding DNA: TGTGCCAGTAGTATCTCCGGCTACCGCTCTGGAAACACCATATATTTT.